This TCR beta chain came from a study of regulatory T cells in long-lasting Graves disease. In this sample, this clonotype turned up many times. Its antigen is unidentified. One junction end disagrees with the germline gene, perhaps due to a read error. CDR3 regions were amplified by Arm-PCR using iRepertoire HTBI primers to build TCR beta libraries. TCRdb analysed the multiplex PCR reads with MiXCR anew, one entry per CDR3 protein. Among roughly 400,000 distinct CDR3 sequences, 14% to 15% were seen once, and the ten largest hold about 7.8%. Study-wide results and limits: The study found persistent patients shared more public clonotypes (more than 2,500) than new patients (just over 950).

The sample's time point: newly diagnosed GD, antithyroid drugs for less than 3 months. Isolated PBMC RNA provided the starting material for the TCR library. In addition, the sample was reused for a study of T cells in Graves' hyperthyroidism and ophthalmopathy. That work adds: Diagnostic decisions used clinical symptoms, serum thyroxine and TRAb, thyroid ultrasound and orbital computed tomography.

The sequencing here drew on peripheral blood mononuclear cells (PBMCs), taken at new diagnosis, from a patient treated with antithyroid drugs. The sequence was obtained from a middle-aged woman with Graves disease.

The CDR3 loop is CASTLGEGKNIQYF. The CDR3 nucleotides are TGTGCCAGCACCTTAGGGGAAGGCAAAAACATTCAGTACTTC. This sequence joins TRBV7-2 and TRBJ2-4, with a tentative D call TRBD1 (5 bases). The germline CDR1 and CDR2 sequences are SGHTA and FQGNSA. The CDR3 runs 14 residues.